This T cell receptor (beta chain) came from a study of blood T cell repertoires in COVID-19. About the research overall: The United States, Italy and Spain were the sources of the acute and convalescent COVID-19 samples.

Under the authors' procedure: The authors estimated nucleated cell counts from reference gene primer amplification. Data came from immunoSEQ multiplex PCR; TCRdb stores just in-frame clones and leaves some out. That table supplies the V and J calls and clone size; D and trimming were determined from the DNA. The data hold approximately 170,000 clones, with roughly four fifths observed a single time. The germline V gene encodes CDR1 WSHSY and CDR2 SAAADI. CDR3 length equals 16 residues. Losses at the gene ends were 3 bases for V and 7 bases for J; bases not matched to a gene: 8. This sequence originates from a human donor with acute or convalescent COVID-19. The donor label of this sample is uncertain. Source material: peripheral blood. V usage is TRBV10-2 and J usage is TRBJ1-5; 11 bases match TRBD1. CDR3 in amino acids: CASSDLDRGRGQPQHF. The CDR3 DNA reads TGCGCCAGCAGTGACTTGGACAGGGGGCGCGGACAGCCCCAGCATTTT.